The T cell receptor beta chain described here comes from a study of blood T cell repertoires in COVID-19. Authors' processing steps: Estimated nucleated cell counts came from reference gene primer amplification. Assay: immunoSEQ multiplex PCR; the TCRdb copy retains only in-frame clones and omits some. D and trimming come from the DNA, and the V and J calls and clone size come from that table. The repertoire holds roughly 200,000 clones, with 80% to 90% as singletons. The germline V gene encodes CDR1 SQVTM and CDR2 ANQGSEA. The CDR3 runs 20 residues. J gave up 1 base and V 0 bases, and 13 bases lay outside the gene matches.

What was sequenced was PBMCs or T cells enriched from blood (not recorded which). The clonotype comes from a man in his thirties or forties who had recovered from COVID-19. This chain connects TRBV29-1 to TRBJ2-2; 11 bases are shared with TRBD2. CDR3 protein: CSVEDRLAGGPSGNTGELFF. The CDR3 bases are TGCAGCGTTGAAGATCGCTTAGCGGGAGGGCCTTCTGGGAACACCGGGGAGCTGTTTTTT.